At least ten counts were recorded for the clone carrying this T cell receptor beta chain. Antigen specificity is unknown. The data belong to a study of CD8+CD57+ T cells in acquired aplastic anemia. Background on the study: DNA from sorted CD4+ and CD8+ cells averaged around 3 ug.

Genomic DNA provided the template from which TCR beta VDJ and CDR3 profiles were obtained. MiXCR was run by TCRdb on the reads, yielding one entry per CDR3 protein. The sample holds about 140,000 distinct CDR3 sequences, about 40% seen once. Study outcomes and limitations: Patients and controls turned out to have roughly 31 CD8+ CDR3 sequences in common. Significant differences in CD8+ Simpson's diversity were not observed between patients and controls.

The TCR originated in a human donor in good health, serving as a control. What was sequenced was sorted CD4+, CD8+, or CD8+CD57+ T cells (not recorded which) from PBMCs.

CDR3: CSARRGLDTQYF. The CDR3, as DNA: TGCAGTGCTAGGCGGGGGCTAGATACGCAGTATTTT. J is TRBJ2-3 and V is TRBV20-1; D possibly corresponds to TRBD2 (7 bases). Trimming left V 3 bases short and J 5 bases short, with 9 bases between. The CDR3 is 12 amino acids. Germline V gene sequence: CDR1 DFQATT, CDR2 SNEGSKA (reference sequence).